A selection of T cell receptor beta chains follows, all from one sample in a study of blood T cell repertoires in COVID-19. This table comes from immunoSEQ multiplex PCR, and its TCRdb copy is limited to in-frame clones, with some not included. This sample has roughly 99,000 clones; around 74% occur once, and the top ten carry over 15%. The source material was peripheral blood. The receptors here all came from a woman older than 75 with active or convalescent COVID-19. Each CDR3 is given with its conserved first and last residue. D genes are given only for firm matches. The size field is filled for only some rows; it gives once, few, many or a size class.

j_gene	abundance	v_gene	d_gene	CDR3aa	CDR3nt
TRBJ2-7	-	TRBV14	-	CASSQGTRREQYF	TGTGCCAGCAGCCAGGGGACACGGCGCGAGCAGTACTTC
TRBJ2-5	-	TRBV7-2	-	CASSFNKGSQETQYF	TGTGCCAGCAGTTTCAATAAAGGTAGCCAGGAGACCCAGTACTTC
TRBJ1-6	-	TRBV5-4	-	CASSSQGPVSPLHF	TGTGCCAGCAGCTCACAGGGACCGGTCTCACCCCTCCACTTT
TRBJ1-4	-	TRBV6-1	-	CASSEARRTGNEKLFF	TGTGCCAGCAGTGAAGCGAGAAGGACGGGGAATGAAAAACTGTTTTTT
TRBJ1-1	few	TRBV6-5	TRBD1	CASRGQGAGDTEAFF	TGTGCCAGCAGAGGACAGGGGGCCGGTGACACTGAAGCTTTCTTT
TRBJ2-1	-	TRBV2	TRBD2	CASSLLAGDVNEQFF	TGTGCCAGCAGTCTACTAGCGGGAGACGTCAATGAGCAGTTCTTC
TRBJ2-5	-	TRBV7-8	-	CASSSVRETQYF	TGTGCCAGCAGCTCTGTGAGGGAGACCCAGTACTTC
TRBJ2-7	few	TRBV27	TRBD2	CASSLSTSGSTYEQYF	TGTGCCAGCAGTTTATCGACTAGCGGGAGTACTTACGAGCAGTACTTC
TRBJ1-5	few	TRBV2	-	CASSVWGQNQPQHF	TGTGCCAGCAGTGTGTGGGGCCAAAATCAGCCCCAGCATTTT
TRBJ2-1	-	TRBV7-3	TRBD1	CASSAKGQGLEQFF	TGTGCCAGCAGCGCAAAAGGACAGGGCCTTGAGCAGTTCTTC
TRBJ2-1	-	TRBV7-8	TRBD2	CASSGLAGQTPEQFF	TGTGCCAGCAGCGGTCTAGCGGGACAGACTCCTGAGCAGTTCTTC
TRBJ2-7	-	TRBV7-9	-	CASSSLSQGAREQYF	TGTGCCAGCAGCTCCCTCAGCCAGGGCGCTCGCGAGCAGTACTTC
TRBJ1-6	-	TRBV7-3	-	CASSLSGDRYSPLHF	TGTGCCAGCAGCTTAAGTGGAGACCGCTATTCACCCCTCCACTTT
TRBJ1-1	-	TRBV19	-	CASSTYRERNTEAFF	TGTGCCAGTAGCACTTACAGGGAAAGGAACACTGAAGCTTTCTTT
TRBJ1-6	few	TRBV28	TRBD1	CASRPTGGGLNSPLHF	TGTGCCAGCAGACCCACGGGAGGGGGCCTTAATTCACCCCTCCACTTT
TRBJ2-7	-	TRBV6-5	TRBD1	CASTRDSFAYEQYF	TGTGCCAGCACCAGGGACAGCTTCGCCTACGAGCAGTACTTC
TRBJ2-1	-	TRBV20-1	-	CSAIAGDEQFF	TGCAGTGCTATCGCGGGTGATGAGCAGTTCTTC
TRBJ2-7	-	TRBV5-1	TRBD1	CASSPRGRTLYEQYF	TGCGCCAGCAGCCCCAGGGGGCGGACTTTATACGAGCAGTACTTC
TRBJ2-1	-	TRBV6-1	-	CASSEEGYSYNEQFF	TGTGCCAGCAGTGAAGAGGGGTACTCCTACAATGAGCAGTTCTTC
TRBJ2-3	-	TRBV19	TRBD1	CASSILGQSTDTQYF	TGTGCCAGTAGTATACTGGGACAGTCCACAGATACGCAGTATTTT
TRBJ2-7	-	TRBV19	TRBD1	CASSGGDRGSYEQYF	TGTGCCAGTAGTGGAGGAGACAGGGGGTCCTACGAGCAGTACTTC
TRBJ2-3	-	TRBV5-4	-	CASNLQGTDTQYF	TGTGCCAGCAACCTACAGGGCACAGATACGCAGTATTTT
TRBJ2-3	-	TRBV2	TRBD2	CATHGQRDLGDTQYF	TGTGCCACCCACGGCCAGCGGGACCTGGGAGATACGCAGTATTTT
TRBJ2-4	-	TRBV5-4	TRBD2	CASSGGTSGRSTDIQYF	TGTGCCAGCAGCGGCGGGACTAGCGGGAGGAGTACGGACATTCAGTACTTC
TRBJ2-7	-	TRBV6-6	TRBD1	CASSRDRASEQYF	TGTGCCAGCAGCCGGGACAGGGCGTCCGAGCAGTACTTC
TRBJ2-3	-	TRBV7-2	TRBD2	CASSPGTRDTDTQYF	TGTGCCAGCAGCCCCGGGACTAGAGACACAGATACGCAGTATTTT
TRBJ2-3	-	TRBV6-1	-	CASSEATTPSTDTQYF	TGTGCCAGCAGTGAAGCGACAACCCCTAGCACAGATACGCAGTATTTT
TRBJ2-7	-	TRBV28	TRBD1	CASSTLQGAPYEQYF	TGTGCCAGCAGTACCTTACAGGGGGCGCCCTACGAGCAGTACTTC
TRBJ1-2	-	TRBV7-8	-	CASSLLSAGAYGYTF	TGTGCCAGCAGCTTACTTAGTGCAGGGGCCTATGGCTACACCTTC
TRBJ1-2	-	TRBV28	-	CASSQAYGYTF	TGTGCCAGCAGCCAGGCTTATGGCTACACCTTC
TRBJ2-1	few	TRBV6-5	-	CASSYLRGDEQFF	TGTGCCAGCTCTTATCTAAGGGGCGATGAGCAGTTCTTC
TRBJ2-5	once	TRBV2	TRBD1	CASSRDRSFQETQYF	TGTGCCAGCAGTCGGGACAGGAGTTTCCAAGAGACCCAGTACTTC
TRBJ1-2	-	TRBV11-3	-	CASRFPERKRSTYGYTF	TGTGCCAGCAGATTCCCGGAGCGGAAACGCTCCACTTATGGCTACACCTTC
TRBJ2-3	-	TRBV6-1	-	CASRQTAGDTQYF	TGTGCCAGCAGACAGACCGCGGGAGATACGCAGTATTTT
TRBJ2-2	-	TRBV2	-	CASSEFSGGNTGELFF	TGTGCCAGCAGTGAATTTAGCGGAGGGAACACCGGGGAGCTGTTTTTT
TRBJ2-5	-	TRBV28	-	CASSSSTRLVQYF	TGTGCCAGCAGTTCCTCGACTAGACTGGTCCAGTACTTC
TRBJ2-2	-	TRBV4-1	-	CASSQDTGSNTGELFF	TGCGCCAGCAGCCAAGATACAGGCTCGAACACCGGGGAGCTGTTTTTT